The 5 T cell receptor beta chains in this list originate from one sample, sequenced in a study of T-cell reconstitution after alpha-beta-depleted transplantation in children. Unique molecular identifiers were incorporated when the TCRbeta library was constructed. TCRdb ran MiXCR on the PCR reads and lists one entry per CDR3 protein. The sample has 95,000 to 150,000 distinct CDR3 sequences, 23% seen once; the top ten hold 10%. The source material was PBMCs, mostly from graft donor cells, sampled 180 days after TCRalphabeta/CD19-depleted stem cell transplant. The receptors shown here come from a male patient between 2 and 10 years old who had a stem cell transplant for chronic granulomatous disease, so the T cells may come from the graft donor.

This clonotype was observed many times. J is TRBJ1-3 and V is TRBV18; D not certain. The V gene lost 3 bases and the J gene lost 0 bases, with 15 bases spanning the gap. CDR3 length: 17 residues. Germline V lookup: CDR1 KGHSH, CDR2 LQKENI. CDR3 in amino acids: CASSPRRTNDSGNTIYF. The DNA of the CDR3 is TGTGCCAGCTCACCCCGACGTACCAACGACTCTGGAAACACCATATATTTT.

This clonotype was recorded a few times. This sequence joins TRBV9 and TRBJ2-7; 9 bases align to TRBD2. The CDR3 has 17 amino acids. Per the germline V gene, CDR1 is SGDLS and CDR2 is YYNGEE. V lost 4 bases to trimming and J lost 5 bases; unmatched junction nucleotides: 16. The CDR3 loop is CASSPRLGGRGFNEQYF. CDR3 nucleotide sequence: TGTGCCAGCAGCCCCCGGCTGGGCGGGAGGGGATTTAACGAGCAGTACTTC.

This clonotype was found many times. This chain links TRBV5-1 with TRBJ2-5; 8 nucleotides match TRBD1. The CDR3 is made up of 14 amino acids. Trimming took 1 base from V and 5 from J; bases not matched to a gene: 4. Germline lookup yields CDR1 SGHRS and CDR2 YFSETQ. CDR3 nucleotide sequence: TGCGCCAGCAGCTTGTCAGGGGGCTGGGAGACCCAGTACTTC. This sequence encodes CASSLSGGWETQYF.

This clonotype has a handful of counts. V is TRBV12-3 or TRBV12-4 and J is TRBJ2-2, with unresolved D. V lost 5 bases and J 6 bases, leaving 10 bases between the germline ends. The CDR3 extends over 13 amino acids. This CDR3 is CASSTAVSGELFF. Written as DNA, the CDR3 is TGTGCCAGCAGTACGGCTGTTTCCGGGGAGCTGTTTTTT.

V is TRBV20-1 and J is TRBJ1-1; 7 nucleotides line up with TRBD1. The CDR3 consists of 12 residues. The ends lost 3 bases at V and 5 bases at J; junction bases unmatched: 3. Germline assignment: CDR1 DFQATT and CDR2 SNEGSKA (reference sequence). The CDR3 region has the DNA TGCAGTGCTAGGACAGGGCGGACTGAAGCTTTCTTT. This gives the protein CSARTGRTEAFF.